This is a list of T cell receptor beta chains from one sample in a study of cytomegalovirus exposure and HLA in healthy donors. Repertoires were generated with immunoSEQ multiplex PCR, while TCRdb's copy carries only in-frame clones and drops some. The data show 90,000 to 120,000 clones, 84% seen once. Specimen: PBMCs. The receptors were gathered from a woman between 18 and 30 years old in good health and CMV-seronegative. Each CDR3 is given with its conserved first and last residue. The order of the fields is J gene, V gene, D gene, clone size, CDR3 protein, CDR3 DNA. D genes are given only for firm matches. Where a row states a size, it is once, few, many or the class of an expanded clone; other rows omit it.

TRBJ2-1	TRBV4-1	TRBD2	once	CASSQGWPGGMYNEQFF	TGCGCCAGCAGCCAAGGATGGCCGGGGGGGATGTACAATGAGCAGTTCTTC
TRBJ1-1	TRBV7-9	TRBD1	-	CASSGLQGNPEAFF	TGTGCCAGCAGCGGGTTACAGGGGAACCCTGAAGCTTTCTTT
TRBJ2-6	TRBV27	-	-	CASTPGSGANVLTF	TGTGCCAGCACCCCAGGGTCTGGGGCCAACGTCCTGACTTTC
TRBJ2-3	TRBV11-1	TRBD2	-	CASSPAGLVGSTQYF	TGTGCCAGCAGCCCTGCCGGACTAGTTGGAAGTACGCAGTATTTT
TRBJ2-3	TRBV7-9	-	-	CASSLGGVRTDTQYF	TGTGCCAGCAGCTTAGGGGGGGTCCGCACAGATACGCAGTATTTT
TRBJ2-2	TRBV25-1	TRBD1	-	CASSLTGITGELFF	TGTGCCAGCAGCCTGACAGGGATCACCGGGGAGCTGTTTTTT
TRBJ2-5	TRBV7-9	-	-	CSSSFPGETQYF	TGTTCCAGCAGCTTTCCAGGAGAGACCCAGTACTTC
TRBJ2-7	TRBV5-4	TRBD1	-	CASSFTGEISYEQYF	TGTGCCAGCAGCTTCACAGGGGAGATCTCCTACGAGCAGTACTTC
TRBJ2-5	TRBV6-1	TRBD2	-	CASNSLAGGGETQYF	TGTGCCAGCAACTCACTAGCGGGAGGAGGGGAGACCCAGTACTTC
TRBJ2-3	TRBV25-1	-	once	CASSEWGGTTSTDTQYF	TGTGCCAGCAGTGAATGGGGGGGGACAACGAGCACAGATACGCAGTATTTT
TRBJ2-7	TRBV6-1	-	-	CASNLPQGRHEQYF	TGTGCCAGCAATCTCCCCCAGGGAAGGCACGAGCAGTACTTC
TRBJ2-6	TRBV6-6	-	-	CASSYLGPVGANVLTF	TGTGCCAGCAGTTACCTGGGGCCGGTTGGGGCCAACGTCCTGACTTTC
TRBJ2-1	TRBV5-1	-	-	CASSFDNREGTYNEQFF	TGCGCCAGCAGCTTTGATAACAGGGAGGGGACCTACAATGAGCAGTTCTTC
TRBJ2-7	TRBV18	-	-	CASSSRRSGYEQYF	TGTGCCAGCTCAAGCCGAAGGAGCGGCTACGAGCAGTACTTC
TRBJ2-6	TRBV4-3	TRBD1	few	CASSQDGDSSGANVLTF	TGCGCCAGCAGCCAAGATGGGGACAGCTCTGGGGCCAACGTCCTGACTTTC
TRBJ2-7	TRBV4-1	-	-	CASSQRYPDSIYEQYF	TGCGCCAGCAGCCAAAGATACCCGGACAGTATCTACGAGCAGTACTTC
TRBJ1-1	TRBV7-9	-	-	CASSRRGGLNTEAFF	TGTGCCAGCAGCAGGAGGGGAGGGTTGAACACTGAAGCTTTCTTT
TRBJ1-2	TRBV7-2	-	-	CASSFGPGSAYGYTF	TGTGCCAGCAGCTTTGGCCCCGGGTCCGCCTATGGCTACACCTTC
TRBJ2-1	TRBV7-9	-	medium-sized	CASSLTPSYNEQFF	TGTGCCAGCAGCTTAACACCCTCCTACAATGAGCAGTTCTTC
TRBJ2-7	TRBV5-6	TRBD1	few	CASSRQGAGEQYF	TGTGCCAGCAGCCGACAGGGGGCGGGGGAGCAGTACTTC
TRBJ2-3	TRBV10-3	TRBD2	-	CAISESGAGLAGAITDTQYF	TGTGCCATCAGTGAGTCGGGGGCGGGGCTAGCGGGGGCCATCACAGATACGCAGTATTTT
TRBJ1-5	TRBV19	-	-	CASSTTGSRGNQPQHF	TGTGCCAGTAGTACCACAGGGAGCAGGGGCAATCAGCCCCAGCATTTT
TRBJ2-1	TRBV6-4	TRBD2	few	CASSEAGGPSNEQFF	TGTGCCAGCAGTGAGGCGGGGGGGCCTAGCAATGAGCAGTTCTTC
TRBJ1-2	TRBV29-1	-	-	CSVENSGQGYTF	TGCAGCGTTGAGAATTCAGGGCAGGGCTACACCTTC
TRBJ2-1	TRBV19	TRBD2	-	CASSTPLAASYNEQFF	TGTGCCAGTAGTACGCCGCTAGCGGCGTCCTACAATGAGCAGTTCTTC
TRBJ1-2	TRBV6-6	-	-	CASSYWDKNYGYTF	TGTGCCAGCAGTTATTGGGACAAAAACTATGGCTACACCTTC
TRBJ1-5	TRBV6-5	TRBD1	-	CASSLGQGANQPQHF	TGTGCCAGCAGTTTGGGACAGGGGGCTAATCAGCCCCAGCATTTT
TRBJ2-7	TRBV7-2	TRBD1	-	CASSSTTGDAYEQYF	TGTGCCAGCAGCTCCACGACAGGGGATGCCTACGAGCAGTACTTC
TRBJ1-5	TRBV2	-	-	CASSRTFYSNQPQHF	TGTGCCAGCAGTAGGACATTCTATAGCAATCAGCCCCAGCATTTT
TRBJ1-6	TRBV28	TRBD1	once	CASSTQDRGLNSPLHF	TGTGCCAGCAGTACTCAGGACAGGGGGCTCAATTCACCCCTCCACTTT
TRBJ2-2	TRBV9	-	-	CASSVVPSTGELFF	TGTGCCAGCAGCGTAGTCCCTAGCACCGGGGAGCTGTTTTTT
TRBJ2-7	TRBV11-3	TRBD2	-	CASSKQAGPFYEQYF	TGTGCCAGCAGCAAACAAGCGGGACCGTTTTACGAGCAGTACTTC
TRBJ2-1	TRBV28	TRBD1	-	CASTRQGRYNEQFF	TGTGCCAGCACCAGACAGGGTCGTTACAATGAGCAGTTCTTC
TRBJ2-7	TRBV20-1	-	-	CSARPQREQYF	TGCAGTGCTAGACCTCAGCGGGAGCAGTACTTC
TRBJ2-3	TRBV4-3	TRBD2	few	CASSQAERGGLDTQYF	TGCGCCAGCAGCCAAGCCGAGCGGGGGGGCCTGGATACGCAGTATTTT
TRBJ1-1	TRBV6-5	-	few	CASRRRQGSTEAFF	TGTGCCAGCAGAAGGCGGCAGGGGAGCACTGAAGCTTTCTTT
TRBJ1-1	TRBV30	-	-	CAWSTYARSGEAFF	TGTGCCTGGAGTACTTATGCCAGGTCGGGGGAAGCTTTCTTT
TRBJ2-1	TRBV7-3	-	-	CASSPTGGPYNEQFF	TGTGCCAGCAGCCCCACCGGGGGTCCCTACAATGAGCAGTTCTTC
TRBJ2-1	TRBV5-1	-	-	CASSPGQSSYNEQFF	TGCGCCAGCAGCCCTGGACAGAGCTCCTACAATGAGCAGTTCTTC
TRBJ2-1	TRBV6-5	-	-	CASSYYGGQGNEQFF	TGTGCCAGCAGTTATTATGGGGGCCAGGGTAATGAGCAGTTCTTC
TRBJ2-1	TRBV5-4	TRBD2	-	CASSLALAGVGEQFF	TGTGCCAGCAGCTTGGCTCTAGCGGGAGTCGGTGAGCAGTTCTTC
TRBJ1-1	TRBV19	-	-	CASIGAGWDTEAFF	TGTGCTAGTATCGGGGCGGGATGGGACACTGAAGCTTTCTTT